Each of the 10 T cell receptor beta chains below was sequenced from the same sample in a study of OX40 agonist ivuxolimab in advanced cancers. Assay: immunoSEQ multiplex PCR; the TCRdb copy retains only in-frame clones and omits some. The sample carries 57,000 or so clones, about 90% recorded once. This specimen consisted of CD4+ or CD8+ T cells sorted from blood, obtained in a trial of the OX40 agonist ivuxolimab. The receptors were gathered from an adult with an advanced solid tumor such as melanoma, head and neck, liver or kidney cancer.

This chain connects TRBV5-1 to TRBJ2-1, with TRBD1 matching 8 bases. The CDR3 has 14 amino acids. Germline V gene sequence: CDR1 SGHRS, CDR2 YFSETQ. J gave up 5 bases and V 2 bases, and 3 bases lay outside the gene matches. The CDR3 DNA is TGCGCCAGCAGCTTCCGGACAGGGAACAATGAGCAGTTCTTC. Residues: CASSFRTGNNEQFF.

DNA of the CDR3: TGTGCCAGCAGTGAATATACAGGGCCTCGGGAGACCCAGTACTTC. Protein product: CASSEYTGPRETQYF. The genes are TRBV25-1 and TRBJ2-5; a weak D match, TRBD1 (6 bases). Trimming shortened V by 0 bases and J by 5 bases, and 13 bases separated the two germline ends. Germline V gene data show CDR1 as MGHDK and CDR2 as SYGVNS. The CDR3 extends over 15 amino acids.

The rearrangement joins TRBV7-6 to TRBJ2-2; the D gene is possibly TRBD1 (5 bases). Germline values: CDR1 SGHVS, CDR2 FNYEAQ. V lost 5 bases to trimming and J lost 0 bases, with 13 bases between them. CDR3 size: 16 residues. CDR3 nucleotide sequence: TGTGCCAGCAGCCTTCAACAGGCGACGAACACCGGGGAGCTGTTTTTT. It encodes CASSLQQATNTGELFF.

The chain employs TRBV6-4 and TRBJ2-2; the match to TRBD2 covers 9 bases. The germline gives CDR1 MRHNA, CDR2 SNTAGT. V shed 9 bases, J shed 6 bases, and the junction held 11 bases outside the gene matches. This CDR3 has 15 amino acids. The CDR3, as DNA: TGTGCCAGTAGCCCGGTTAGCGGGAGTTCCGGGGAGCTGTTTTTT. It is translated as CASSPVSGSSGELFF.

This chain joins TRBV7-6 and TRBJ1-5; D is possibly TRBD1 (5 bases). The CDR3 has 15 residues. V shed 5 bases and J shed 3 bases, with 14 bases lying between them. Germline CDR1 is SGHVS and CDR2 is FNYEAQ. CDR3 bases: TGTGCCAGCAGCCCCGGCGGGGGTTTCAATCAGCCCCAGCATTTT. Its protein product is CASSPGGGFNQPQHF.

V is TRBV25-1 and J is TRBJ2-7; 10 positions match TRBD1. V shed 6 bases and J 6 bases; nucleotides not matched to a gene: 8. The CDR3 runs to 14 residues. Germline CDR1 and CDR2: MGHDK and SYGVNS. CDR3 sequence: CASSRGQGISEQYF. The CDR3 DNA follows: TGTGCCAGCAGCAGGGGACAGGGGATCTCCGAGCAGTACTTC.

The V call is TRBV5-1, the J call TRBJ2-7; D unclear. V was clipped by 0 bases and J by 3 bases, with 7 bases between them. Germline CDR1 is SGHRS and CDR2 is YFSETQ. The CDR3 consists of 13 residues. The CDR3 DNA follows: TGCGCCAGCAGCTTGGATCAGCACTACGAGCAGTACTTC. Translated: CASSLDQHYEQYF.

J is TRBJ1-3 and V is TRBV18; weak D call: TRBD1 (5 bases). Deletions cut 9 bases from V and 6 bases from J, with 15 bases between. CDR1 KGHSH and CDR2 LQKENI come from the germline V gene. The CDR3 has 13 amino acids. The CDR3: CASSAGGPNTIYF. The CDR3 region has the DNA TGTGCCAGTTCTGCGGGGGGACCAAACACCATATATTTT.

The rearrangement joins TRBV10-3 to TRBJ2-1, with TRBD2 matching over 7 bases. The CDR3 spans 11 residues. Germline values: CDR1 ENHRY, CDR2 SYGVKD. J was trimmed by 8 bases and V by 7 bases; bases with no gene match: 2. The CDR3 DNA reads TGTGCCATCAATGCGGGGGATGAGCAGTTCTTC. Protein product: CAINAGDEQFF.

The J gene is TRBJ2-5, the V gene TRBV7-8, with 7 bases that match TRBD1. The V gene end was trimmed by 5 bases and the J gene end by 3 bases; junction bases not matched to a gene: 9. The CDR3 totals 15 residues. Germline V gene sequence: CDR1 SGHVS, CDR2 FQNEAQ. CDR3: CASSKDRPPKETQYF. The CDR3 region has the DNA TGTGCCAGCAGCAAGGACAGGCCCCCTAAAGAGACCCAGTACTTC.